Each of the 13 T cell receptor beta chains below was sequenced from the same sample in a study of PD-1 blockade in classical Hodgkin lymphoma. Clones were sequenced by immunoSEQ multiplex PCR, and TCRdb holds only the in-frame ones, with some missing. The sample shows approximately 14,000 clones, 85% to 90% of them seen only once. Every patient relapsed after autologous stem cell transplantation, and brentuximab vedotin exposure varied. The starting material was peripheral blood mononuclear cells (PBMCs), obtained at baseline. These TCRs come from a human donor with classical Hodgkin lymphoma.

The CDR3 DNA reads TGTGCCAGCAGAGAGAGCCTCGGAAGAGACCCAGTACTGACCCAGTACTTC. Amino acids: CASRESLGRDPVLTQYF. The rearrangement uses TRBV28 and TRBJ2-5; no reliable D call. Germline CDR1 MDHEN, CDR2 SYDVKM. The CDR3 has 17 residues. V lost 6 bases and J lost 7, with 27 bases in between.

This chain joins TRBV5-8 and TRBJ2-7, with TRBD2 identical over 7 bases. The J segment lost 6 bases and the V segment lost 5 bases, leaving 11 bases of the junction unmatched. CDR1 and CDR2 from the germline V gene are SGHTS and YDEGEE. The length of the CDR3 is 14 residues. CDR3 bases: TGTGCCAGCAGGGGACGGGGACTAATTATCGAGCAGTACTTC. This translates into CASRGRGLIIEQYF.

The chain has TRBV11-3 and TRBJ2-5; 8 nucleotides line up with TRBD1. Germline loops: CDR1 SGHNT, CDR2 YENEEA. The CDR3 is 13 residues long. J was trimmed by 6 bases and V by 5 bases; bases with no gene match: 5. The CDR3 nucleotides are TGTGCCAGCAGCCCCGGACAGGGTCAGACCCAGTACTTC. Its translation is CASSPGQGQTQYF.

The V call is TRBV18, the J call TRBJ1-3; tentatively, D is TRBD1 (5 bases). The CDR3 contains 15 residues. Trimming stripped 6 bases from V and 3 bases from J, with 15 bases between. The germline CDR1 and CDR2 sequences are KGHSH and LQKENI. The CDR3 bases are TGTGCCAGCTCTAACCAAGGGGCAGTTGGAAACACCATATATTTT. Translated, it gives CASSNQGAVGNTIYF.

The chain has TRBV6-1 and TRBJ1-1; D not certain. CDR1 MNHNS and CDR2 SASEGT come from the germline V gene. Trimming pared 0 bases from V and 0 bases from J, leaving 8 bases between. The CDR3 runs to 15 residues. The CDR3 region has the DNA TGTGCCAGCAGTGAAGCAACCGTGATGAACACTGAAGCTTTCTTT. It specifies CASSEATVMNTEAFF.

The chain joins TRBV27 to TRBJ1-2; D not resolved. The CDR3 is 15 amino acids. Looked up from germline, CDR1 is MNHEY and CDR2 is SMNVEV (reference sequence). V lost 7 bases, J lost 3 bases, and 18 bases lay in between. The DNA of the CDR3 is TGTGCCAGCAAGGTTTCCGGGGAAAGTTACTATGGCTACACCTTC. This sequence encodes CASKVSGESYYGYTF.

In its sample, this clone was seen once. At one of its ends the junction is not consistent with the germline gene, which may arise from a read error. This sample includes further DNA sequences coding for the same CDR3. The chain carries TRBV2 and TRBJ1-1, with no clear D. CDR3 length: 15 amino acids. The V gene's germline CDR1 is SNHLY and CDR2 FYNNEI. As DNA, the CDR3 is TGTGCCAGCACCGCCTCTCAGGTTTTGAACACTGAGGCTTTCTTT. This translates into CASTASQVLNTEAFF.

V usage is TRBV7-2 and J usage is TRBJ1-4; D unresolved. V lost 1 base and J lost 5, with 14 bases in between. The CDR3 covers 16 residues. Germline V lookup: CDR1 SGHTA, CDR2 FQGNSA. CDR3 residues: CASSLVLRGQNEKLFF. The DNA of the CDR3 is TGTGCCAGCAGCTTAGTTCTTCGGGGTCAAAATGAAAAACTGTTTTTT.

The chain recombines TRBV30 with TRBJ1-1; tentative D call: TRBD1 (5 bases). This CDR3 contains 17 residues. Germline CDR1 reads GTSNPN; CDR2 reads SVGIG (reference sequence). V lost 0 bases, J lost 0 bases, and 17 bases lay in between. The CDR3 region is CAWSVISYRKLNTEAFF. In DNA form, the CDR3 reads TGTGCCTGGAGTGTAATTTCGTACAGGAAACTGAACACTGAAGCTTTCTTT.

The chain joins TRBV27 to TRBJ2-1; weak D call: TRBD2 (5 bases). CDR1 is MNHEY, CDR2 SMNVEV, per germline (reference sequence). This CDR3 region has 15 residues. V was shortened by 3 bases and J by 3 bases, with 12 bases between the two germline ends. CDR3 loop: CASSLGDWSYNEQFF. The CDR3 nucleotides read TGTGCCAGCAGTTTGGGAGACTGGAGCTACAATGAGCAGTTCTTC.

V usage is TRBV6-1 and J usage is TRBJ1-1; possible D gene TRBD1, 6 bases. V lost 6 bases, J lost 0 bases, and 11 bases lay in between. This CDR3 is 14 amino acids long. Germline assignment: CDR1 MNHNS and CDR2 SASEGT. This CDR3 reads CASSTDRLNTEAFF. The CDR3 coding sequence is TGTGCCAGCAGCACGGACAGATTGAACACTGAAGCTTTCTTT.

The rearrangement joins TRBV6-1 to TRBJ1-2; TRBD1 is a possible D gene (5 bases). This CDR3 has 14 residues. V was pared by 4 bases and J by 10 bases, with 19 bases between. Germline V lookup: CDR1 MNHNS, CDR2 SASEGT. This CDR3 is CASSGGLLASFYTF. CDR3 nucleotides: TGTGCCAGCAGTGGGGGACTTTTAGCGTCTTTCTACACCTTC.

The V and J genes are TRBV4-3 and TRBJ1-2; possibly TRBD1 for D (5 bases). V was clipped by 1 base and J by 4 bases, with 10 bases between them. CDR1 and CDR2 from the germline V gene are LGHNA and YSLEER. The CDR3 totals 14 residues. CDR3 region: CASSQVGGVYGYTF. The CDR3 DNA follows: TGCGCCAGCAGCCAAGTGGGGGGAGTCTATGGCTACACCTTC.